The source of this T cell receptor beta chain is a study of blood T cell repertoires in COVID-19. About the study: Material from acute and convalescent COVID-19 was sourced from the United States, Italy and Spain. PBMCs, B-cell-depleted T cells, or T cells provided the cDNA or gDNA that made up the material.

Trimming removed 4 bases at V and 5 bases at J, with 12 bases between. Germline V gene sequence: CDR1 SNHLY, CDR2 FYNNEI. The CDR3 extends over 14 amino acids. The authors' processing: Reference gene primer amplification gave estimated nucleated cell counts. Some clones are missing from TCRdb's copy, which holds only in-frame ones; the method was immunoSEQ multiplex PCR. V and J calls plus clone size are reproduced from that table; the DNA served to infer D and trimming. The sample has some 20,000 clones, 80% to 95% seen once. This clone was counted a few times. Input material: peripheral blood. The V gene is TRBV2, the J gene TRBJ1-5; D is possibly TRBD1 (6 bases). This receptor was obtained from an older man with acute or convalescent COVID-19. The CDR3 loop is CASSGKDRYQPQHF. CDR3 sequence (DNA): TGTGCCAGCAGTGGTAAGGACAGATATCAGCCCCAGCATTTT.